This passage covers 27 T cell receptor beta chains from one sample sequenced in a study of shared clonotypes between healthy human individuals. Naivety among CD8 cells was defined by CD45RO negativity and positive CCR7 selection, thereby excluding terminally differentiated effector memory CD45RA+ cells. Sequencing used immunoSEQ multiplex PCR; TCRdb keeps in-frame clones, though not all of them. This table holds over 2,000,000 clones, about 94% found once. The sequenced sample was naive CD8+ T cells from PBMCs. All receptors derive from a man between 18 and 29 years old in good health. Some clones in this sample may be carry-over from other donors' samples.

The rearrangement joins TRBV4-1 to TRBJ2-7; TRBD2 agrees at 9 bases. J gave up 7 bases and V 4 bases, and 8 bases lay outside the gene matches. This CDR3 is 14 amino acids long. Germline V CDR1 and CDR2: MGHRA, YSYEKL. In DNA form, the CDR3 reads TGCGCCAGCAGCCCCGAGCGGGGGGCGGGTGAGCAGTACTTC. This codes for CASSPERGAGEQYF.

This sequence joins TRBV27 and TRBJ2-3; TRBD2 aligns across 14 bases. Looked up from germline, CDR1 is MNHEY and CDR2 is SMNVEV (reference sequence). The V segment lost 3 bases and the J segment 5 bases; nucleotides outside the gene matches: 13. The CDR3 spans 19 residues. The CDR3 region is CASSLRLAGGEGYRDTQYF. The CDR3 bases are TGTGCCAGCAGTTTGAGACTAGCGGGAGGGGAAGGCTACCGAGATACGCAGTATTTT.

The gene calls are TRBV27 and TRBJ1-2; D gene ambiguous. CDR3 length: 14 amino acids. The V gene lost 5 bases and the J gene lost 10 bases, with 20 bases spanning the gap. Germline V gene sequence: CDR1 MNHEY, CDR2 SMNVEV (reference sequence). CDR3 loop: CASSKSGILSDYTF. CDR3 nucleotides: TGTGCCAGCAGTAAATCCGGGATACTAAGCGACTACACCTTC.

The DNA of the CDR3 is TGTGCCAGCAGCACAGGAGGCCGCAATGAGCAGTTCTTC. Translating it yields CASSTGGRNEQFF. This rearrangement joins TRBV7-2 to TRBJ2-1; D possibly uses TRBD1 or TRBD2 (5 bases each). Germline CDR1 SGHTA, CDR2 FQGNSA. There are 13 residues in the CDR3. Trimming cost V 5 bases and J 6 bases, with 11 bases left between them.

The chain carries TRBV27 and TRBJ2-5, with 7 bases that match TRBD1. The trim removed 6 bases at V and 1 base at J, leaving 5 bases unmatched. CDR1 and CDR2 from the germline V gene are MNHEY and SMNVEV (reference sequence). CDR3 length: 14 amino acids. The CDR3 reads CASRARGIQETQYF. CDR3 DNA: TGTGCCAGCAGAGCCAGGGGGATCCAAGAGACCCAGTACTTC.

The chain recombines TRBV29-1 with TRBJ2-5, with D perhaps matching TRBD1 or TRBD2 (6 bases each). Germline V CDR1 and CDR2: SQVTM, ANQGSEA. This CDR3 spans 15 amino acids. With 7 bases removed from V and 4 bases from J, the gap between germline ends came to 22 bases. As DNA, the CDR3 is TGCAGCGCCCTTAGATCGTGGGGGGCGGCAGAGACCCAGTACTTC. Its translation: CSALRSWGAAETQYF. The whole variable domain, remainder taken from reference TRBV29-1 and TRBJ2-5, is SAVISQKPSRDICQRGTSLTIQCQVDSQVTMMFWYRQQPGQSLTLIATANQGSEATYESGFVIDKFPISRPNLTFSTLTVSNMSPEDSSIYLCSALRSWGAAETQYFGPGTRLLVL.

CDR3 region: CASTLIAGGNNEQFF. CDR3 sequence (DNA): TGCGCCAGCACCCTCATAGCGGGGGGGAACAATGAGCAGTTCTTC. J is TRBJ2-1 and V is TRBV4-1, with 11 bases that match TRBD2. Per germline, CDR1 MGHRA and CDR2 YSYEKL. Trimming at V came to 7 bases and at J to 5 bases, leaving 7 bases not matched to a gene. The CDR3 is made up of 15 amino acids.

The chain couples TRBV5-1 to TRBJ2-7; 13 nucleotides agree with TRBD2. CDR1 and CDR2 (germline): SGHRS, YFSETQ. J was trimmed by 6 bases and V by 4 bases; bases with no gene match: 7. CDR3 length equals 15 residues. The CDR3 nucleotides are TGCGCCAGCAGCACCGGGACTAGCGGGACTGGCGAGCAGTACTTC. Its translation: CASSTGTSGTGEQYF.

The chain recombines TRBV5-1 with TRBJ2-3; no firm D call. The CDR3 has 14 amino acids. Germline CDR1 is SGHRS and CDR2 is YFSETQ. The V end lost 6 bases, the J end lost 1 base, and 12 bases lay between the germline ends. DNA for the CDR3: TGCGCCAGCACCCTCAGCTTGGGCACAGATACGCAGTATTTT. It is translated as CASTLSLGTDTQYF.

This chain joins TRBV11-2 and TRBJ1-5, with 7 bases matching TRBD1. Germline CDR1 and CDR2: SGHAT and FQNNGV. The CDR3 extends over 17 amino acids. After removal of 0 bases from V and 4 bases from J, the junction contained 9 bases not matched to a gene. The CDR3 DNA reads as TGTGCCAGCAGCTTAGATGGTGGACAGGTCCTAAATCAGCCCCAGCATTTT. This sequence encodes CASSLDGGQVLNQPQHF.

V is TRBV19 and J is TRBJ1-2; D possibly corresponds to TRBD1 (6 bases). The CDR3 is 14 amino acids. The V and J ends lost 7 bases and 4 bases respectively, with 16 bases between them. The germline CDR1 and CDR2 sequences are LNHDA and SQIVND (reference sequence). The CDR3 DNA reads TGTGCCAGTATCCCAGGGGTTTCCAGCTATGGCTACACCTTC. Protein sequence: CASIPGVSSYGYTF.

This clone was detected only once. This chain connects TRBV29-1 to TRBJ1-2; D uncertain. CDR1 SQVTM and CDR2 ANQGSEA come from the germline V gene. The V end lost 6 bases, the J end lost 5 bases, and 10 bases lay between the germline ends. CDR3 length: 11 residues. The CDR3 nucleotides read TGCAGCGTGACTGACGGATATGGCTACACCTTC. Protein product: CSVTDGYGYTF.

This chain joins TRBV7-8 and TRBJ2-7; 12 bases are a match to TRBD2. V gave up 5 bases and J gave up 2 bases; unmatched junction bases: 7. The V gene's germline CDR1 is SGHVS and CDR2 FQNEAQ. CDR3 length equals 16 residues. The CDR3 region has the DNA TGTGCCAGCAGCACTACCAGGACTAGCGGGACCTACGAGCAGTACTTC. It codes for CASSTTRTSGTYEQYF.

The rearrangement joins TRBV27 to TRBJ2-1, with 9 bases aligning to TRBD1. This CDR3 is 16 amino acids long. The germline CDR1 and CDR2 sequences are MNHEY and SMNVEV (reference sequence). Germline trimming cut 6 bases from V and 3 bases from J; bases unmatched to any gene: 9. CDR3 DNA sequence: TGTGCCAGCAGCACAACAGGGGGCCCGGTCTACAATGAGCAGTTCTTC. It translates to CASSTTGGPVYNEQFF.

About this clone itself: In the same sample, other DNA sequences code for this CDR3. The CDR3 DNA sequence: TGTGCCAGCAGTTTATCCTCCAGGGGGTACGAGCAGTACTTC. Residues: CASSLSSRGYEQYF. The V and J genes are TRBV27 and TRBJ2-7, with 7 bases identical to TRBD1. Trimming took 0 bases from V and 4 from J; bases not matched to a gene: 3. Germline lookup yields CDR1 MNHEY and CDR2 SMNVEV (reference sequence). The CDR3 has 14 amino acids.

About this clone itself: Other DNA sequences in the sample encode the same CDR3. The chain is built from TRBV9 and TRBJ1-1, with 11 positions matching TRBD1. Germline V gene data show CDR1 as SGDLS and CDR2 as YYNGEE. The CDR3 length is 14 residues. V lost 4 bases, J lost 5 bases, and 4 bases stayed unmatched. The CDR3 coding sequence is TGTGCCAGCAGCCCCGGGGACAGGGGGACTGAAGCTTTCTTT. Residues: CASSPGDRGTEAFF.

Comment on this clone: Other nucleotide sequences from this sample produce the same CDR3. This chain links TRBV28 with TRBJ1-1, with 11 bases that match TRBD1. This CDR3 is built from 14 residues. The V gene's germline CDR1 is MDHEN and CDR2 SYDVKM. Unmatched junction bases numbered 4, after V lost 5 bases and J lost 5 bases. The CDR3 nucleotides are TGTGCCAGCAGTCGGACAGGGGGCAGTACTGAAGCTTTCTTT. Protein sequence: CASSRTGGSTEAFF.

V and J are TRBV4-1 and TRBJ1-1, with D tentatively TRBD1 (5 bases). Germline CDR1 and CDR2: MGHRA and YSYEKL. V was cut by 3 bases and J by 5 bases, with 16 bases left in between. The CDR3 runs 15 residues. The CDR3 loop is CASSHKFRDGTEAFF. The CDR3 DNA reads as TGCGCCAGCAGCCATAAGTTCAGGGATGGGACTGAAGCTTTCTTT.

The chain joins TRBV7-9 to TRBJ2-5, with D perhaps matching TRBD1 or TRBD2 (6 bases each). This CDR3 is built from 14 residues. The V gene's germline CDR1 is SEHNR and CDR2 FQNEAQ (reference sequence). V lost 1 base and J 2 bases, leaving 8 bases between the germline ends. Here the CDR3 DNA reads TGTGCCAGCAGCTTAGAGGGGGGACAAGAGACCCAGTACTTC. Translated: CASSLEGGQETQYF.

This clone showed up just once. This sequence joins TRBV7-9 and TRBJ2-1; 10 nucleotides agree with TRBD2. Germline values: CDR1 SEHNR, CDR2 FQNEAQ (reference sequence). The CDR3 totals 15 residues. Trimming at V came to 7 bases and at J to 15 bases, leaving 18 bases not matched to a gene. CDR3 DNA: TGTGCCAGCACCCTCCGGACTAGCGGAATCAACCTATTGTTCTTC. Amino acids: CASTLRTSGINLLFF.

The chain is built from TRBV5-6 and TRBJ2-5; 7 bases align to TRBD1. CDR1 is SGHDT, CDR2 YYEEEE, per germline. Trimming took 4 bases from V and 2 from J; bases not matched to a gene: 2. This CDR3 contains 13 residues. The CDR3: CASSRTGQETQYF. CDR3 in DNA: TGTGCCAGCAGCCGGACAGGTCAAGAGACCCAGTACTTC.

This CDR3 reads CASSESSGLSSYEQYF. The CDR3 region has the DNA TGCGCCAGCAGTGAGTCGTCAGGGTTAAGCTCCTACGAGCAGTACTTC. The rearrangement links TRBV10-2 to TRBJ2-7; tentative D call: TRBD1 (5 bases). The CDR3 is 16 residues long. Germline V gene data show CDR1 as WSHSY and CDR2 as SAAADI. Trimming cost V 0 bases and J 0 bases, with 12 bases left between them.

The rearrangement joins TRBV7-2 to TRBJ1-1; a possible D gene is TRBD1 (5 bases). The CDR3 covers 14 residues. Trimming removed 5 bases from V and 3 bases from J, with 13 bases in between. Looked up from germline, CDR1 is SGHTA and CDR2 is FQGNSA. CDR3 sequence: CASSLPGRDTEAFF. The CDR3, as DNA: TGTGCCAGCAGCCTACCGGGCAGGGACACTGAAGCTTTCTTT.

The CDR3 protein is CASSSLHYGSYEQYF. In DNA form, the CDR3 reads TGTGCCAGCAGTTCATTGCACTACGGGAGTTACGAGCAGTACTTC. This sequence joins TRBV28 and TRBJ2-7; possibly TRBD2 for D (6 bases). Trimming took off 4 bases at V and 4 bases at J, with 17 bases between the two ends. CDR1 and CDR2 from the germline V gene are MDHEN and SYDVKM. This CDR3 region has 15 residues.

The count of this clone is one. J is TRBJ1-2 and V is TRBV6-5, with D perhaps TRBD1 (6 bases). Germline loops: CDR1 MNHEY, CDR2 SVGAGI. With 7 bases removed from V and 3 bases from J, the gap between germline ends came to 15 bases. This CDR3 is 14 amino acids long. CDR3 amino acids: CASTDRQFHYGYTF. The CDR3 DNA is TGTGCCAGCACGGACAGACAGTTCCACTATGGCTACACCTTC.

Notes on this clone: At the DNA level, this CDR3 is encoded by other sequences in the same sample as well. The rearrangement links TRBV29-1 to TRBJ1-2; TRBD1 agrees at 8 bases. V trimming: 6 bases; J trimming: 4 bases; junction bases outside the gene matches: 1. CDR3 length: 11 amino acids. Germline assignment: CDR1 SQVTM and CDR2 ANQGSEA. The CDR3 here is CSVTGGYGYTF. As DNA, the CDR3 is TGCAGCGTCACAGGGGGCTATGGCTACACCTTC.

The chain employs TRBV4-1 and TRBJ2-7; D is unresolved. CDR3 length: 15 amino acids. From germline, CDR1 is MGHRA and CDR2 YSYEKL. Trimming pared 1 base from V and 4 bases from J, leaving 14 bases between. In nucleotides, the CDR3 is TGCGCCAGCAGCCAAGTTGAACATTCCCGGTACGAGCAGTACTTC. It translates to CASSQVEHSRYEQYF.